This is a list of T cell receptor beta chains from one sample in a study of OX40 agonist ivuxolimab in advanced cancers. TCRdb's copy holds only in-frame clones and misses some; the assay was immunoSEQ multiplex PCR. The sample records tens of thousands of clones, about 90% being singletons. This specimen consisted of CD4+ or CD8+ T cells sorted from blood, obtained in a trial of the OX40 agonist ivuxolimab. The receptor source for this set is an adult with an advanced solid tumor such as melanoma, head and neck, liver or kidney cancer. CDR3s include the opening cysteine and the closing phenylalanine or tryptophan. Fields, in order: D gene, clone size, V gene, J gene, CDR3 DNA, CDR3 protein. The D gene is left open where the match is weak. Where a row states a size, it is once, few, many or the class of an expanded clone; other rows omit it.

d_call: NA
clone_size: few
v_call: TRBV19
j_call: TRBJ1-6
cdr3_nt: TGTGCCAGTAGTCCAACAACGGGTGCTTCACCCCTCCACTTT
cdr3_aa: CASSPTTGASPLHF

d_call: NA
clone_size: NA
v_call: TRBV10-3
j_call: TRBJ1-1
cdr3_nt: TGTGCCATCAGTGACGGCGAGAACACTGAAGCTTTCTTT
cdr3_aa: CAISDGENTEAFF

d_call: TRBD2
clone_size: NA
v_call: TRBV7-3
j_call: TRBJ2-3
cdr3_nt: TGTGCCAGCAGCTCCCGGGGGGGCCGAGCAGATACGCAGTATTTT
cdr3_aa: CASSSRGGRADTQYF

d_call: NA
clone_size: NA
v_call: TRBV6-1
j_call: TRBJ1-1
cdr3_nt: TGTGCCAGCAGTGAATATTTGGACGGAGAGAACACTGAAGCTTTCTTT
cdr3_aa: CASSEYLDGENTEAFF

d_call: NA
clone_size: NA
v_call: TRBV7-7
j_call: TRBJ2-5
cdr3_nt: TGTGCTAGCAGCTCAGACCAAGAGACCCAGTACTTC
cdr3_aa: CASSSDQETQYF

d_call: TRBD2
clone_size: NA
v_call: TRBV2
j_call: TRBJ2-3
cdr3_nt: TGTGCCAGCAGGGAAAGGGCGGGGGGCTTCACAGATACGCAGTATTTT
cdr3_aa: CASRERAGGFTDTQYF

d_call: TRBD1
clone_size: few
v_call: TRBV20-1
j_call: TRBJ1-1
cdr3_nt: TGCAGTGCTAGGGCGGACAGGGTCGCTTTCTTT
cdr3_aa: CSARADRVAFF

d_call: NA
clone_size: NA
v_call: TRBV7-3
j_call: TRBJ2-1
cdr3_nt: TGTGCCAGCAGCTTCGCCGGGAAGTACAATGAGCAGTTCTTC
cdr3_aa: CASSFAGKYNEQFF

d_call: NA
clone_size: NA
v_call: TRBV4-2
j_call: TRBJ2-1
cdr3_nt: TGTGCCAGCAGCCAAGATAATCTCTTCGGGGCTAGCGTCTACAATGAGCAGTTCTTC
cdr3_aa: CASSQDNLFGASVYNEQFF

d_call: NA
clone_size: NA
v_call: TRBV4-1
j_call: TRBJ1-3
cdr3_nt: TGCGCCAGCAGCCAAGGACCGTCGGCTACTGGAAACACCATATATTTT
cdr3_aa: CASSQGPSATGNTIYF

d_call: NA
clone_size: NA
v_call: TRBV21-1
j_call: TRBJ1-1
cdr3_nt: TGTGCCAGCAGCAAAGGGGGGACCAATGAAGCTTTCTTT
cdr3_aa: CASSKGGTNEAFF

d_call: NA
clone_size: once
v_call: TRBV6-5
j_call: TRBJ1-1
cdr3_nt: TGTGCCAGCAGGGGGGAGAGAAATGAAGCTTTCTTT
cdr3_aa: CASRGERNEAFF

d_call: NA
clone_size: NA
v_call: TRBV6-6
j_call: TRBJ2-5
cdr3_nt: TGTGCCAGCAGTTACACCCGGGACACCCAGGAGACCCAGTACTTC
cdr3_aa: CASSYTRDTQETQYF

d_call: NA
clone_size: NA
v_call: TRBV19
j_call: TRBJ2-7
cdr3_nt: TGTGCCAGTAGTTGGGACATACAGAACTACGAGCAGTACTTC
cdr3_aa: CASSWDIQNYEQYF

d_call: TRBD2
clone_size: NA
v_call: TRBV7-9
j_call: TRBJ2-5
cdr3_nt: TGTGCCAGCAGCTTTGACCTAGCGGAGTGGGAGACCCAGTACTTC
cdr3_aa: CASSFDLAEWETQYF

d_call: TRBD1
clone_size: few
v_call: TRBV6-1
j_call: TRBJ2-7
cdr3_nt: TGTGCCAGCAGTGAACAGGGGGCCCTTCCCTACGAGCAGTACTTC
cdr3_aa: CASSEQGALPYEQYF

d_call: NA
clone_size: once
v_call: TRBV7-9
j_call: TRBJ2-1
cdr3_nt: TGTGCCAGCAGCCCCCAACGGGGGGAGCAGTTCTTC
cdr3_aa: CASSPQRGEQFF

d_call: TRBD2
clone_size: NA
v_call: TRBV7-8
j_call: TRBJ2-7
cdr3_nt: TGTGCCAGCCGACTAGCGGGGGGTGGTGAGCAGTACTTC
cdr3_aa: CASRLAGGGEQYF

d_call: NA
clone_size: few
v_call: TRBV5-4
j_call: TRBJ1-4
cdr3_nt: TGTGCCAGCAGCTTGGGAAATGAAAAACTGTTTTTT
cdr3_aa: CASSLGNEKLFF

d_call: NA
clone_size: NA
v_call: TRBV2
j_call: TRBJ1-5
cdr3_nt: TGTGCCAGCAGTGAAGTCTCCCGCTATCAGCCCCAGCATTTT
cdr3_aa: CASSEVSRYQPQHF

d_call: NA
clone_size: once
v_call: TRBV15
j_call: TRBJ1-1
cdr3_nt: TGTGCCACCAGCAGAGATCGGAGAGTAAAGAACACTGAAGCTTTCTTT
cdr3_aa: CATSRDRRVKNTEAFF

d_call: TRBD2
clone_size: NA
v_call: TRBV5-6
j_call: TRBJ2-1
cdr3_nt: TGTGCCAGCAGCTTGTCCGAGGGACTAGCGGGAGGGGGTGAGCAGTTCTTC
cdr3_aa: CASSLSEGLAGGGEQFF

d_call: TRBD1
clone_size: NA
v_call: TRBV19
j_call: TRBJ2-3
cdr3_nt: TGTGCCAGTAGCCGACACAGGGGTAGGGCAGATACGCAGTATTTT
cdr3_aa: CASSRHRGRADTQYF

d_call: NA
clone_size: NA
v_call: TRBV28
j_call: TRBJ2-5
cdr3_nt: TGTGCCAGCAGTCCAGGGGCACAAGAGACCCAGTACTTC
cdr3_aa: CASSPGAQETQYF

d_call: TRBD2
clone_size: NA
v_call: TRBV6-1
j_call: TRBJ2-7
cdr3_nt: TGTGCCAGCAGTGAGGCCCTGCCGGGACTAGCGCTCGAGCAGTACTTC
cdr3_aa: CASSEALPGLALEQYF

d_call: TRBD1
clone_size: NA
v_call: TRBV4-1
j_call: TRBJ2-5
cdr3_nt: TGCGCCAGCAGCCAAGATCCCGACAGGGGGCAAGAGACCCAGTACTTC
cdr3_aa: CASSQDPDRGQETQYF

d_call: TRBD2
clone_size: NA
v_call: TRBV7-2
j_call: TRBJ2-7
cdr3_nt: TGTGCCAGCAGCTTGGGGGAGGGGTACGAGCAGTACTTC
cdr3_aa: CASSLGEGYEQYF

d_call: NA
clone_size: NA
v_call: TRBV18
j_call: TRBJ2-4
cdr3_nt: TGTGCCAGCTCACCAGGTCAGCAAAACATTCAGTACTTC
cdr3_aa: CASSPGQQNIQYF